Shown below are 30 T cell receptor beta chains from a single sample sequenced in a study of radiation and T cells in renal cell carcinoma. Time point defined: baseline pretreatment blood. Regarding treatment: 15 Gy SBRT to primary tumor, nephrectomy 4 weeks later. Assay used: immunoSEQ multiplex PCR; TCRdb lists only in-frame clones, some missing. The table shows about 130,000 clones, with around 83% occurring only once. Sequenced material: blood, taken from a patient whose treatment included radiotherapy and nephrectomy. These receptors originate from an older woman with renal cell carcinoma.

The V gene is TRBV12-5, the J gene TRBJ2-1, with D perhaps TRBD1 (5 bases). Germline CDR1 reads LGHNT; CDR2 reads FRNRAP. Trimming pared 4 bases from V and 5 bases from J, leaving 9 bases between. CDR3 length equals 13 residues. The CDR3 DNA reads as TGTGCTAGTGGTTACGACAGTCACAATGAGCAGTTCTTC. Translation: CASGYDSHNEQFF. Full variable domain (remainder filled in from reference TRBV12-5 and TRBJ2-1): DARVTQTPRHKVTEMGQEVTMRCQPILGHNTVFWYRQTMMQGLELLAYFRNRAPLDDSGMPKDRFSAEMPDATLATLKIQPSEPRDSAVYFCASGYDSHNEQFFGPGTRLTVL.

The rearrangement links TRBV2 to TRBJ1-1; 9 nucleotides line up with TRBD1. CDR1 SNHLY and CDR2 FYNNEI come from the germline V gene. This CDR3 comprises 14 residues. J lost 6 bases, V lost 7 bases, and 9 bases had no gene match. In nucleotides, the CDR3 is TGTGCCAGCATTCTGGACAGGGGATATGCTGAAGCTTTCTTT. Translating it yields CASILDRGYAEAFF.

The V call is TRBV6-5, the J call TRBJ2-7; 8 bases are a match to TRBD2. Unmatched junction bases numbered 2, after V lost 0 bases and J lost 4 bases. Germline V gene sequence: CDR1 MNHEY, CDR2 SVGAGI. This CDR3 is built from 14 residues. The CDR3 sequence: CASSYSGGEYEQYF. CDR3 sequence (DNA): TGTGCCAGCAGTTACTCCGGGGGGGAGTACGAGCAGTACTTC.

The CDR3 DNA reads as TGTGCCAGCAGTCCCCGGGACAGTCGGAATGGCTACACCTTC. Translating it yields CASSPRDSRNGYTF. The chain uses TRBV2 and TRBJ1-2; 7 nucleotides match TRBD1. The germline V gene has CDR1 SNHLY and CDR2 FYNNEI. The CDR3 runs 14 residues. The V gene end was trimmed by 5 bases and the J gene end by 6 bases; junction bases not matched to a gene: 9. Full variable domain (remainder filled in from reference TRBV2 and TRBJ1-2): EPEVTQTPSHQVTQMGQEVILRCVPISNHLYFYWYRQILGQKVEFLVSFYNNEISEKSEIFDDQFSVERPDGSNFTLKIRSTKLEDSAMYFCASSPRDSRNGYTFGSGTRLTVV.

The rearrangement links TRBV28 to TRBJ1-5; tentatively, D is TRBD1 (5 bases). V was shortened by 2 bases and J by 4 bases, with 21 bases between the two germline ends. CDR1 and CDR2 from the germline V gene are MDHEN and SYDVKM. The CDR3 has 18 residues. Here the CDR3 reads CASSLGRVQGRGNQPQHF. The CDR3 DNA reads TGTGCCAGCAGTTTAGGTCGGGTTCAGGGTAGAGGGAATCAGCCCCAGCATTTT. Complete variable domain (other parts from reference TRBV28 and TRBJ1-5): DVKVTQSSRYLVKRTGEKVFLECVQDMDHENMFWYRQDPGLGLRLIYFSYDVKMKEKGDIPEGYSVSREKKERFSLILESASTNQTSMYLCASSLGRVQGRGNQPQHFGDGTRLSIL.

The CDR3 reads CASSIAYNTGELFF. CDR3 nucleotides: TGTGCCAGTAGTATCGCCTATAACACCGGGGAGCTGTTTTTT. The V and J genes are TRBV19 and TRBJ2-2; D is unclear. The V gene's germline CDR1 is LNHDA and CDR2 SQIVND (reference sequence). With 3 bases removed from V and 2 bases from J, the gap between germline ends came to 7 bases. CDR3 length: 14 amino acids.

This clone was observed a handful of times. This rearrangement joins TRBV5-1 to TRBJ1-2; D not resolved. The CDR3 contains 13 residues. CDR1 is SGHRS and CDR2 is YFSETQ in the germline V gene. V lost 3 bases, J lost 8 bases, and 14 bases lay in between. CDR3 coding DNA: TGCGCCAGCAGCTCCGCTCCCACGGCCGGCTACACCTTC. Protein: CASSSAPTAGYTF.

The gene calls are TRBV7-8 and TRBJ1-4; 9 bases map to TRBD1. The ends lost 4 bases at V and 4 bases at J; junction bases unmatched: 4. CDR3 size: 15 residues. Looked up from germline, CDR1 is SGHVS and CDR2 is FQNEAQ. For the CDR3, the DNA is TGTGCCAGCAGCTCCGACAGGGGGGGTAATGAAAAACTGTTTTTT. It codes for CASSSDRGGNEKLFF.

The chain has TRBV4-2 and TRBJ2-2, with 8 nucleotides matching TRBD2. This CDR3 is 17 amino acids long. Per the germline V gene, CDR1 is LGHNA and CDR2 is YNFKEQ. V gave up 1 base and J gave up 4 bases; unmatched junction bases: 8. The DNA for the CDR3 is TGTGCCAGCAGCCAAGTTGGGCGGGGGGCAGGCACCGGGGAGCTGTTTTTT. Its translation is CASSQVGRGAGTGELFF.

V and J are TRBV18 and TRBJ2-1; TRBD2 aligns across 13 bases. V shed 6 bases and J 8 bases; nucleotides not matched to a gene: 4. Germline V CDR1 and CDR2: KGHSH, LQKENI. The CDR3 loop spans 14 amino acids. The CDR3 DNA reads as TGTGCCAGCTCTTGGACTAGCGGGAGCTATGAGCAGTTCTTC. Residues: CASSWTSGSYEQFF.

The chain couples TRBV2 to TRBJ2-5; 7 nucleotides line up with TRBD1. J gave up 2 bases and V 7 bases, and 1 base lay outside the gene matches. This CDR3 has 12 residues. Germline V gene data show CDR1 as SNHLY and CDR2 as FYNNEI. CDR3: CASKGQQETQYF. CDR3 nucleotides: TGTGCCAGCAAGGGACAGCAAGAGACCCAGTACTTC.

J is TRBJ1-5 and V is TRBV7-9; tentatively, D is TRBD1 (5 bases). The ends were cut back, 7 bases at V and 5 bases at J, with 15 bases in the middle. Germline V CDR1 and CDR2: SEHNR, FQNEAQ (reference sequence). The CDR3 runs 14 residues. This CDR3 reads CASTAGGGYQPQHF. DNA of the CDR3: TGTGCCAGCACCGCCGGTGGGGGTTATCAGCCCCAGCATTTT.

The gene calls are TRBV29-1 and TRBJ2-5, with a tentative D call TRBD2 (6 bases). Germline-derived CDR1 and CDR2 are SQVTM and ANQGSEA. The CDR3 length is 12 residues. V lost 8 bases, J lost 2 bases, and 12 bases lay in between. CDR3 nucleotide sequence: TGCAGCTCGCGGGCGGGGCAAGAGACCCAGTACTTC. It encodes CSSRAGQETQYF. The variable domain in full, completed from reference TRBV29-1 and TRBJ2-5, reads SAVISQKPSRDICQRGTSLTIQCQVDSQVTMMFWYRQQPGQSLTLIATANQGSEATYESGFVIDKFPISRPNLTFSTLTVSNMSPEDSSIYLCSSRAGQETQYFGPGTRLLVL.

This clone appeared once. The V and J genes are TRBV19 and TRBJ2-7; possible D gene TRBD1, 6 bases. Deletions cut 5 bases from V and 3 bases from J, with 11 bases between. The CDR3 is made up of 13 amino acids. Germline-derived CDR1 and CDR2 are LNHDA and SQIVND (reference sequence). The CDR3 sequence: CASSPTGFYEQYF. The CDR3, as DNA: TGTGCCAGTAGTCCTACAGGGTTCTACGAGCAGTACTTC.

CDR3 DNA sequence: TGTGCCAGTAGTATTATGGTCGGAACTAGCGGAGAGACCCAGTACTTC. Encoded protein: CASSIMVGTSGETQYF. V gene TRBV19 combines with J gene TRBJ2-5; 8 bases fit TRBD2. V was clipped by 3 bases and J by 4 bases; unmatched bases: 10. In germline, CDR1 is LNHDA, CDR2 SQIVND (reference sequence). The length of the CDR3 is 16 residues.

J is TRBJ1-2 and V is TRBV4-1; 11 bases are a match to TRBD1. Germline trimming cut 4 bases from V and 4 bases from J; bases unmatched to any gene: 8. The CDR3 is made up of 16 amino acids. Germline V gene sequence: CDR1 MGHRA, CDR2 YSYEKL. The CDR3 coding sequence is TGCGCCAGCAGCCCATCCGGGGACAGGGGGTCCTATGGCTACACCTTC. Translating gives CASSPSGDRGSYGYTF.

The chain recombines TRBV6-1 with TRBJ2-1; D unresolved. Trimming took off 3 bases at V and 11 bases at J, with 8 bases between the two ends. CDR1 MNHNS and CDR2 SASEGT come from the germline V gene. The CDR3 contains 11 residues. The DNA of the CDR3 is TGTGCCAGCAGTGACCCCCCCAAGCAGTTCTTC. Amino acids: CASSDPPKQFF.

The rearrangement uses TRBV7-3 and TRBJ2-2; D possibly corresponds to TRBD2 (5 bases). Germline values: CDR1 SGHTA, CDR2 FQGTGA. This CDR3 comprises 13 residues. The V end was cut by 4 bases, the J end by 6 bases, with 9 bases between. CDR3 nucleotide sequence: TGTGCCAGCAGCTCGCCCGGGGCCGGGGAGCTGTTTTTT. This encodes CASSSPGAGELFF.

This rearrangement joins TRBV6-5 to TRBJ1-1, with D tentatively TRBD1 (6 bases). CDR3 length equals 15 residues. V lost 11 bases and J 0 bases, leaving 19 bases between the germline ends. CDR1 is MNHEY and CDR2 is SVGAGI in the germline V gene. The CDR3 DNA sequence: TGTGCCTCGGGCCCACAGGGCACAATGAACACTGAAGCTTTCTTT. Protein: CASGPQGTMNTEAFF.

The genes are TRBV19 and TRBJ2-1, with D maybe TRBD2 (7 bases). V was pared by 7 bases and J by 7 bases, with 20 bases between. The CDR3 extends over 15 amino acids. Germline CDR1 and CDR2: LNHDA and SQIVND (reference sequence). CDR3 DNA sequence: TGTGCCAGTACCAATTGGGGGGGGCAAGCGAATGAGCAGTTCTTC. This codes for CASTNWGGQANEQFF. Together with reference TRBV19 and TRBJ2-1, the CDR3 gives the full variable domain: DGGITQSPKYLFRKEGQNVTLSCEQNLNHDAMYWYRQDPGQGLRLIYYSQIVNDFQKGDIAEGYSVSREKKESFPLTVTSAQKNPTAFYLCASTNWGGQANEQFFGPGTRLTVL.

The sample holds one count of this clone. The V gene is TRBV7-3, the J gene TRBJ2-1; TRBD1 is a possible D gene (5 bases). The CDR3 covers 13 residues. Between the trimmed V and J ends, which lost 1 base and 9 bases, there was a span of 10 bases. The germline CDR1 and CDR2 sequences are SGHTA and FQGTGA. This CDR3 is CASSLSREGEQFF. The CDR3 DNA sequence: TGTGCCAGCAGCTTAAGCAGGGAAGGTGAGCAGTTCTTC.

The chain links TRBV2 to TRBJ1-5; D uncertain. Looked up from germline, CDR1 is SNHLY and CDR2 is FYNNEI. The CDR3 is 10 residues long. V dropped 8 bases and J dropped 6 bases, with 5 bases sitting between them. DNA of the CDR3: TGTGCCAGCGGGAGTCAGCCCCAGCATTTT. As protein: CASGSQPQHF.

J is TRBJ1-6 and V is TRBV6-5; no reliable D call. This CDR3 is 14 amino acids long. Germline V lookup: CDR1 MNHEY, CDR2 SVGAGI. Trimming cost V 6 bases and J 8 bases, with 14 bases left between them. The chain's CDR3 is CASRSGGSYSPLHF. CDR3 sequence (DNA): TGTGCCAGCAGGTCGGGAGGCAGCTATTCACCCCTCCACTTT.

This chain connects TRBV5-1 to TRBJ2-2; tentative D call: TRBD1 (6 bases). Trimming left V 2 bases short and J 7 bases short, with 12 bases between. This CDR3 contains 14 residues. Germline values: CDR1 SGHRS, CDR2 YFSETQ. The CDR3, as DNA: TGCGCCAGCAGCTTTGCGGACAGTGGCGGGGAGCTGTTTTTT. Translation: CASSFADSGGELFF.

The V gene is TRBV28, the J gene TRBJ1-2; TRBD1 is a possible D gene (6 bases). The CDR3 is 15 amino acids. The germline V gene encodes CDR1 MDHEN and CDR2 SYDVKM. V was trimmed by 4 bases and J by 1 base, leaving 13 bases between them. This chain's CDR3 is CASSSRDTFNYGYTF. Here the CDR3 DNA reads TGTGCCAGCAGTTCCAGGGACACGTTTAACTATGGCTACACCTTC.

V and J are TRBV6-1 and TRBJ1-1; TRBD1 agrees at 7 bases. Germline V gene data show CDR1 as MNHNS and CDR2 as SASEGT. This CDR3 comprises 15 residues. J lost 5 bases, V lost 2 bases, and 8 bases had no gene match. CDR3 amino acids: CASSEKGAGGTEAFF. DNA of the CDR3: TGTGCCAGCAGTGAAAAAGGGGCAGGGGGGACTGAAGCTTTCTTT.

The chain couples TRBV5-1 to TRBJ1-6; D not certain. The CDR3 totals 12 residues. The germline V gene has CDR1 SGHRS and CDR2 YFSETQ. V was shortened by 0 bases and J by 10 bases, with 5 bases between the two germline ends. CDR3 region: CASSLGSSPLHF. The CDR3, as DNA: TGCGCCAGCAGCTTGGGTTCCTCACCCCTCCACTTT.

J is TRBJ1-3 and V is TRBV5-6; D might be TRBD1 (5 bases). V lost 1 base to trimming and J lost 4 bases, with 12 bases between them. Germline assignment: CDR1 SGHDT and CDR2 YYEEEE. The CDR3 has 15 amino acids. The CDR3 DNA reads TGTGCCAGCAGCTTGATTGGCAGGGAAGGAAACACCATATATTTT. Translated, it gives CASSLIGREGNTIYF.

V and J are TRBV7-2 and TRBJ2-3; D gene unclear. Germline lookup yields CDR1 SGHTA and CDR2 FQGNSA. Trimming shortened V by 1 base and J by 2 bases, and 13 bases separated the two germline ends. CDR3 size: 16 residues. DNA of the CDR3: TGTGCCAGCAGCTTAGGGTGGAGCCTGAACACAGATACGCAGTATTTT. It is translated as CASSLGWSLNTDTQYF.

This clone was picked up one time. This rearrangement joins TRBV6-5 to TRBJ2-7, with a weak D call TRBD1 (5 bases). V lost 6 bases, J lost 7 bases, and 13 bases lay in between. The CDR3 has 12 amino acids. Germline V CDR1 and CDR2: MNHEY, SVGAGI. This CDR3 reads CASSPGAGEQYF. CDR3 DNA: TGTGCCAGCAGCCCGGGTGCAGGGGAGCAGTACTTC.